Below, 25 T cell receptor beta chains from the same sample are listed, as sequenced in a study of beta chain features in type 1 diabetes listed by TCRdb under 2018. Receptors were amplified or captured by the immunoSEQ multiplex PCR assay. All of the isolated RNA was reverse transcribed with the High Capacity cDNA Reverse Transcription Kit, so expressed TCRB transcripts were sequenced. Not all clones reach the TCRdb copy of this immuneACCESS table, which keeps in-frame sequences only. Checked studies attribute under half of the gap to unresolved V genes and leave the rest unexplained. For this sample the table gives 350,000 to 450,000 clones, of which approximately 15% were detected only once. Together, the top ten hold approximately 0.019% of the sample. Input material: naive CD4+ T cells from blood. Reading the label with the study, this specimen's cell subset or site is: true naive CD4+ T cells. The source of these receptors is a woman aged 18-29 years in good health.

This clone was recorded a few times. The rearrangement links TRBV20-1 to TRBJ2-5; D perhaps matches TRBD1 (5 bases). This CDR3 contains 11 residues. The germline V gene encodes CDR1 DFQATT and CDR2 SNEGSKA (reference sequence). V dropped 4 bases and J dropped 5 bases, with 8 bases sitting between them. CDR3 sequence reads: CSAMAGETQYF. CDR3 bases: TGCAGTGCTATGGCAGGGGAGACCCAGTACTTC.

The V gene is TRBV6-1, the J gene TRBJ2-1, with TRBD2 matching over 12 bases. V was pared by 8 bases and J by 7 bases, with 6 bases of the junction left unmatched. Germline CDR1 is MNHNS and CDR2 is SASEGT. The CDR3 consists of 14 residues. Here the CDR3 reads CASWGLAGRNEQFF. CDR3 nucleotides: TGTGCCAGCTGGGGACTAGCGGGTAGGAATGAGCAGTTCTTC.

As concerns this clone: A read error may account for a junction end that differs from germline. The chain combines TRBV28 with TRBJ2-6; D uncertain. In germline, CDR1 is MDHEN, CDR2 SYDVKM. The CDR3 totals 14 residues. The CDR3: CASSFAPQADVLTF. The DNA of the CDR3 is TGTGCCAGCAGTTTTGCCCCCCAGGCCGACGTCCTGACTTTC.

This clone was found a few times. The chain links TRBV7-3 to TRBJ2-3; 7 bases line up with TRBD2. Germline loops: CDR1 SGHTA, CDR2 FQGTGA. The V segment lost 2 bases and the J segment 0 bases; nucleotides outside the gene matches: 5. The CDR3 contains 16 residues. The CDR3 loop is CASSLSSRGSTDTQYF. CDR3 nucleotide sequence: TGTGCCAGCAGCTTATCTTCGCGGGGGAGCACAGATACGCAGTATTTT.

The gene calls are TRBV7-8 and TRBJ1-5, with 10 bases aligning to TRBD1. The V gene's germline CDR1 is SGHVS and CDR2 FQNEAQ. V lost 3 bases and J lost 6; bases outside the gene matches: 8. The CDR3 has 16 amino acids. The CDR3 here is CASSFQGQGGAQPQHF. DNA for the CDR3: TGTGCCAGCAGCTTCCAAGGACAGGGGGGCGCTCAGCCCCAGCATTTT.

The chain combines TRBV5-6 with TRBJ1-5; D might be TRBD1 (5 bases). The CDR3 spans 14 residues. Trimming stripped 4 bases from V and 1 base from J, with 9 bases between. The germline gives CDR1 SGHDT, CDR2 YYEEEE. The CDR3 DNA sequence: TGTGCCAGCAGCGACAGCGTAAGCAATCAGCCCCAGCATTTT. This encodes CASSDSVSNQPQHF.

This clone was seen only a few times. The CDR3 nucleotides are TGTGCCAGCTCAACCCAGGGGGCTTTGGCTTTCAGTGAAGCTTTCTTT. Protein sequence: CASSTQGALAFSEAFF. The chain employs TRBV18 and TRBJ1-1; 8 positions match TRBD1. Per germline, CDR1 KGHSH and CDR2 LQKENI. J gave up 7 bases and V 5 bases, and 15 bases lay outside the gene matches. CDR3 length: 16 residues.

This clone was detected a few times. The V gene is TRBV7-2, the J gene TRBJ2-1; D is possibly TRBD2 (6 bases). Germline V gene data show CDR1 as SGHTA and CDR2 as FQGNSA. The length of the CDR3 is 14 residues. With 1 base removed from V and 6 bases from J, the gap between germline ends came to 10 bases. In DNA, the CDR3 is TGTGCCAGCAGCTTAGACAGCGGGCGCAATGAGCAGTTCTTC. This encodes CASSLDSGRNEQFF.

The V call is TRBV18, the J call TRBJ2-7, with TRBD1 identical over 7 bases. V trimming: 5 bases; J trimming: 5 bases; junction bases outside the gene matches: 15. The CDR3 is 16 amino acids. CDR1 and CDR2 from the germline V gene are KGHSH and LQKENI. The CDR3 coding sequence is TGTGCCAGCTCAGTCAACCGGGACAGATCCCTCCACGAGCAGTACTTC. It codes for CASSVNRDRSLHEQYF.

This clone was detected a few times. The rearrangement uses TRBV7-9 and TRBJ2-7; possibly TRBD2 for D (6 bases). The CDR3 is 14 residues long. Looked up from germline, CDR1 is SEHNR and CDR2 is FQNEAQ (reference sequence). V was clipped by 5 bases and J by 4 bases, with 15 bases between them. CDR3 bases: TGTGCCAGCAGCCGAGAGGGACTTCGTTACGAGCAGTACTTC. This codes for CASSREGLRYEQYF.

This clone was seen more than once but under ten times. This chain links TRBV7-2 with TRBJ2-5; tentative D call: TRBD1 (5 bases). V lost 2 bases to trimming and J lost 4 bases, with 14 bases between them. Germline V gene sequence: CDR1 SGHTA, CDR2 FQGNSA. The CDR3 contains 15 residues. The CDR3 DNA is TGTGCCAGCAGCTTAAGTCTGACAGTAAGAGAGACCCAGTACTTC. Residues: CASSLSLTVRETQYF. Filled out from reference TRBV7-2 and TRBJ2-5, the complete variable domain reads GAGVSQSPSNKVTEKGKDVELRCDPISGHTALYWYRQSLGQGLEFLIYFQGNSAPDKSGLPSDRFSAERTGGSVSTLTIQRTQQEDSAVYLCASSLSLTVRETQYFGPGTRLLVL.

J is TRBJ2-7 and V is TRBV29-1; unclear D gene. The germline CDR1 and CDR2 sequences are SQVTM and ANQGSEA. V was pared by 5 bases and J by 1 base, with 12 bases between. CDR3 size: 13 residues. For the CDR3, the DNA is TGCAGCGTTAAAGGCCGTACTTCCTACGAGCAGTACTTC. This translates into CSVKGRTSYEQYF.

This clone was observed a handful of times. The chain combines TRBV4-2 with TRBJ2-5; 10 bases agree with TRBD2. After removal of 3 bases from V and 1 base from J, the junction contained 5 bases not matched to a gene. The V gene's germline CDR1 is LGHNA and CDR2 YNFKEQ. This CDR3 is built from 16 residues. The CDR3 region is CASSHQREGFQETQYF. DNA for the CDR3: TGTGCCAGCAGCCACCAGCGGGAGGGTTTCCAAGAGACCCAGTACTTC.

This clone has more than one count but fewer than ten. V gene TRBV7-2 combines with J gene TRBJ2-4; TRBD1 aligns across 12 bases. CDR3 size: 18 residues. Germline CDR1 is SGHTA and CDR2 is FQGNSA. The V gene end was trimmed by 5 bases and the J gene end by 6 bases; junction bases not matched to a gene: 14. The CDR3 reads CASSPRDRGPLRGNIQYF. CDR3 DNA sequence: TGTGCCAGCAGCCCGAGGGACAGGGGGCCGCTGAGGGGAAACATTCAGTACTTC.

This chain connects TRBV25-1 to TRBJ1-2, with D uncertain. The CDR3 extends over 14 amino acids. Germline CDR1 is MGHDK and CDR2 is SYGVNS. V was clipped by 6 bases and J by 4 bases, with 15 bases between them. CDR3 bases: TGTGCCAGCAGCCGGACGGGGATCGTCTATGGCTACACCTTC. Protein product: CASSRTGIVYGYTF.

This clone was picked up a small number of times. The chain has TRBV5-1 and TRBJ2-7, with a tentative D call TRBD2 (5 bases). Trimming left V 1 base short and J 5 bases short, with 10 bases between. The CDR3 has 13 amino acids. Germline CDR1 is SGHRS and CDR2 is YFSETQ. In DNA form, the CDR3 reads TGCGCCAGCAGCTTGACCGAGGGCAACGAGCAGTACTTC. This gives the protein CASSLTEGNEQYF.

This clone has just a few counts. The V gene is TRBV5-1, the J gene TRBJ2-3; 8 bases agree with TRBD1. V shed 0 bases, J shed 1 base, and the junction held 4 bases outside the gene matches. Germline V lookup: CDR1 SGHRS, CDR2 YFSETQ. The CDR3 totals 16 residues. CDR3 bases: TGCGCCAGCAGCTTGGTACAGGGGGTTCGCACAGATACGCAGTATTTT. Encoded protein: CASSLVQGVRTDTQYF.

The CDR3 spells CAWSAGTGAGNTIYF. Written as DNA, the CDR3 is TGTGCCTGGAGCGCCGGGACAGGGGCTGGAAACACCATATATTTT. V and J are TRBV30 and TRBJ1-3; 10 bases agree with TRBD1. V shed 3 bases, J shed 2 bases, and the junction held 4 bases outside the gene matches. CDR1 GTSNPN and CDR2 SVGIG come from the germline V gene (reference sequence). This CDR3 region has 15 residues.

This clone came up a few times. J is TRBJ2-7 and V is TRBV7-3; 7 positions match TRBD1. CDR3 length: 17 amino acids. The trim removed 1 base at V and 0 bases at J, leaving 9 bases unmatched. CDR1 is SGHTA, CDR2 FQGTGA, per germline. The CDR3: CASSLRPGTASSYEQYF. Here the CDR3 DNA reads TGTGCCAGCAGCTTAAGGCCTGGGACAGCCAGCTCCTACGAGCAGTACTTC.

This clone was found a few times. The chain uses TRBV29-1 and TRBJ2-6; 7 bases map to TRBD1. This CDR3 has 19 residues. Germline V gene sequence: CDR1 SQVTM, CDR2 ANQGSEA. J lost 0 bases, V lost 1 base, and 12 bases had no gene match. The CDR3 region has the DNA TGCAGCGTTGAAGTCCTCCGAGGGGCAGGGGGCTCTGGGGCCAACGTCCTGACTTTC. This codes for CSVEVLRGAGGSGANVLTF.

This clone appeared a few times. The rearrangement joins TRBV6-5 to TRBJ2-4, with 7 bases identical to TRBD1. Germline V CDR1 and CDR2: MNHEY, SVGAGI. J was trimmed by 7 bases and V by 8 bases; bases with no gene match: 11. There are 14 residues in the CDR3. The CDR3 sequence is CASRGLGQDNIQYF. The CDR3 nucleotides read TGTGCCAGCCGAGGATTAGGACAGGATAACATTCAGTACTTC.

This clone turned up a few times. The chain joins TRBV30 to TRBJ1-5, with D perhaps TRBD1 (5 bases). The CDR3 totals 17 residues. CDR1 and CDR2 from the germline V gene are GTSNPN and SVGIG (reference sequence). The V end lost 0 bases, the J end lost 2 bases, and 17 bases lay between the germline ends. CDR3 loop: CAWSVFFGQGGNQPQHF. Here the CDR3 DNA reads TGTGCCTGGAGTGTTTTTTTTGGGCAGGGTGGCAATCAGCCCCAGCATTTT.

CDR3 bases: TGCGCCAGCAGCACCGGGATAAACAATGAGCAGTTCTTC. It yields the protein CASSTGINNEQFF. The chain employs TRBV5-1 and TRBJ2-1; D is perhaps TRBD2 (5 bases). This CDR3 is 13 amino acids long. V lost 4 bases, J lost 5 bases, and 10 bases lay in between. Germline values: CDR1 SGHRS, CDR2 YFSETQ.

J is TRBJ1-5 and V is TRBV5-1; D is perhaps TRBD1 (6 bases). Deletions cut 4 bases from V and 4 bases from J, with 15 bases between. Germline loops: CDR1 SGHRS, CDR2 YFSETQ. The CDR3 has 15 residues. This CDR3 reads CASSPLTGQNQPQHF. Written as DNA, the CDR3 is TGCGCCAGCAGCCCGCTGACAGGTCAAAATCAGCCCCAGCATTTT.

This chain connects TRBV30 to TRBJ1-5; D is perhaps TRBD1 (5 bases). V lost 3 bases to trimming and J lost 7 bases, with 13 bases between them. From germline, CDR1 is GTSNPN and CDR2 SVGIG (reference sequence). This CDR3 is built from 13 residues. The CDR3 spells CAWRAGRDQPQHF. CDR3 in DNA: TGTGCCTGGAGGGCAGGGAGGGACCAGCCCCAGCATTTT.